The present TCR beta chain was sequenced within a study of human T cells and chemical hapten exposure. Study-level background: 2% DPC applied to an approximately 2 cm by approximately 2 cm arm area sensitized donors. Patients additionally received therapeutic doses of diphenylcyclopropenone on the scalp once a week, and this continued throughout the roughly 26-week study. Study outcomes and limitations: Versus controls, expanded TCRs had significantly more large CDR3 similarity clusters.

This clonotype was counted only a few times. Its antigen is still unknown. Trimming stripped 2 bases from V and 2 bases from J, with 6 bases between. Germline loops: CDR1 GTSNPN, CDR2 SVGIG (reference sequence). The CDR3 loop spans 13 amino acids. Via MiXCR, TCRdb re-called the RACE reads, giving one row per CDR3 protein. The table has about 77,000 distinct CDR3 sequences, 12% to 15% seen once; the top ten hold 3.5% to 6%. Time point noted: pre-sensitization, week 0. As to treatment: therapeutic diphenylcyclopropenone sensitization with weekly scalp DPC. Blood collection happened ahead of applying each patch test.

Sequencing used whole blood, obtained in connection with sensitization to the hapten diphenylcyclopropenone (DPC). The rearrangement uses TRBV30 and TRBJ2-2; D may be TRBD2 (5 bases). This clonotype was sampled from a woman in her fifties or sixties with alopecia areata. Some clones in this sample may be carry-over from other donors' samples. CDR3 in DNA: TGTGCCTGGAGTACGGGAAACACCGGGGAGCTGTTTTTT. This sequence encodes CAWSTGNTGELFF.